Sequencing of this T cell receptor beta chain was carried out in a study of T cells in Graves' hyperthyroidism and ophthalmopathy. Study-wide findings and caveats: Blood held most thyroid clonotypes expanded above 0.001 frequency.

There are 13 residues in the CDR3. CDR1 is MNHNS, CDR2 SASEGT, per germline. Between the trimmed V and J ends, which lost 9 bases and 5 bases, there was a span of 16 bases. TCR beta CDR3 regions were amplified from RNA transcripts. The HTBI primer set drove a first-round RT-PCR of the TCR CDR3. TCRdb fed the multiplex PCR reads into MiXCR, producing one record per CDR3 protein. The sample contains some 580,000 distinct CDR3 sequences, approximately 15% of which appear only once. Source material for PBMCs was about 10 ml fresh peripheral blood. A few counts support this clonotype. Its antigen is currently unknown.

The TCR sequence derives from a woman aged 40 to 50 with Graves' ophthalmopathy. Sequencing input: blood. The J gene is TRBJ1-1, the V gene TRBV6-1; TRBD1 might be the D (6 bases). CDR3 loop: CARCVGAPTEAFF. In DNA form, the CDR3 reads TGTGCCAGGTGTGTGGGGGCCCCTACTGAAGCTTTCTTT.